A single sample gave rise to the 15 T cell receptor beta chains below, sequenced in a study of Ad26.COV2.S vaccination and SARS-CoV-2 variants. Treatment denoted: 15 to 20 received Ad26.COV2.S at low or high dose, single or two shots; roughly 5 received placebo; per-sample allocation not given. Specimens were obtained on day 63 following the first vaccine or placebo injection. This table comes from immunoSEQ multiplex PCR, and its TCRdb copy is limited to in-frame clones, with some not included. The sample lists about 680,000 clones; about 89% were seen once. The sequencing used peripheral blood, collected in a trial of Ad26.COV2.S vaccine versus placebo. The receptor set was obtained from a person between 18 and 59 years old who received the Ad26.COV2.S COVID-19 vaccine or a placebo.

The chain's CDR3 is CASSFFGQGLNTEAFF. The CDR3 nucleotides are TGTGCCAGCAGCTTTTTTGGGCAGGGGTTAAACACTGAAGCTTTCTTT. The rearrangement joins TRBV5-6 to TRBJ1-1, with D possibly TRBD1 on 6 matching bases. This CDR3 comprises 16 residues. CDR1 is SGHDT and CDR2 is YYEEEE in the germline V gene. Trimming cost V 2 bases and J 2 bases, with 16 bases left between them. Using reference TRBV5-6 and TRBJ1-1 for the parts outside the CDR3, the full variable domain is DAGVTQSPTHLIKTRGQQVTLRCSPKSGHDTVSWYQQALGQGPQFIFQYYEEEERQRGNFPDRFSGHQFPNYSSELNVNALLLGDSALYLCASSFFGQGLNTEAFFGQGTRLTVV.

CDR3 sequence (DNA): TGTGCCAGTAGTATCAGACAGGGCGGTGAGCAGTTCTTC. It translates to CASSIRQGGEQFF. This chain uses TRBV19 with TRBJ2-1; TRBD1 matches 7 bases. The CDR3 is 13 residues long. CDR1 is LNHDA, CDR2 SQIVND, per germline (reference sequence). V gave up 3 bases and J gave up 9 bases; unmatched junction bases: 5.

The chain employs TRBV6-5 and TRBJ2-5, with 8 bases matching TRBD1. The J segment lost 5 bases and the V segment lost 6 bases, leaving 11 bases of the junction unmatched. CDR1 is MNHEY, CDR2 SVGAGI, per germline. CDR3 size: 15 residues. CDR3 region: CASRRVNGDRETQYF. CDR3 nucleotides: TGTGCCAGCAGGCGGGTGAACGGGGACAGGGAGACCCAGTACTTC.

The CDR3 nucleotides are TGTGCCAGGAGAAAGAGCTCCTATAATTCACCCCTCCACTTT. Translation: CARRKSSYNSPLHF. The rearrangement joins TRBV5-6 to TRBJ1-6; no clear D gene. The CDR3 length is 14 residues. Germline values: CDR1 SGHDT, CDR2 YYEEEE. V lost 8 bases, J lost 0 bases, and 9 bases lay in between.

This sequence joins TRBV5-4 and TRBJ2-7; D possibly corresponds to TRBD2 (6 bases). V lost 4 bases and J lost 2, with 16 bases in between. Germline CDR1 is SGHNT and CDR2 is YYREEE (reference sequence). The CDR3 sequence is 15 residues long. The CDR3 reads CASSPGASVTYEQYF. Here the CDR3 DNA reads TGTGCCAGCAGCCCTGGCGCTAGCGTGACCTACGAGCAGTACTTC.

This chain links TRBV6-6 with TRBJ1-3; 7 nucleotides match TRBD1. CDR1 is MNHNY and CDR2 is SVGAGI in the germline V gene (reference sequence). Germline trimming cut 10 bases from V and 3 bases from J; bases unmatched to any gene: 9. This CDR3 has 14 residues. DNA for the CDR3: TGTGCCACCGGAGGCGACAGGGATGGAAACACCATATATTTT. Encoded protein: CATGGDRDGNTIYF.

This clone was seen a single time. The chain links TRBV7-2 to TRBJ1-5; unclear D gene. Trimming left V 1 base short and J 6 bases short, with 7 bases between. This CDR3 is built from 13 residues. CDR1 SGHTA and CDR2 FQGNSA come from the germline V gene. Here the CDR3 reads CASSLGAPQPQHF. Written as DNA, the CDR3 is TGTGCCAGCAGCTTAGGGGCCCCTCAGCCCCAGCATTTT.

The V and J genes are TRBV7-2 and TRBJ2-2, with TRBD2 as a possible D gene (6 bases). This CDR3 is built from 13 residues. Germline values: CDR1 SGHTA, CDR2 FQGNSA. V lost 8 bases to trimming and J lost 4 bases, with 11 bases between them. DNA of the CDR3: TGTGCCAGCGCCCGGGACTTCACCGGGGAGCTGTTTTTT. Amino acid sequence: CASARDFTGELFF. The complete variable domain, with remaining parts taken from reference TRBV7-2 and TRBJ2-2, reads GAGVSQSPSNKVTEKGKDVELRCDPISGHTALYWYRQSLGQGLEFLIYFQGNSAPDKSGLPSDRFSAERTGGSVSTLTIQRTQQEDSAVYLCASARDFTGELFFGEGSRLTVL.

This chain connects TRBV19 to TRBJ2-2; D possibly uses TRBD1 or TRBD2 (6 bases each). The CDR3 has 15 residues. The germline V gene encodes CDR1 LNHDA and CDR2 SQIVND (reference sequence). With 7 bases removed from V and 5 bases from J, the gap between germline ends came to 17 bases. The CDR3 coding sequence is TGTGCCAGTACCACTCCCGGGGGCGGTACCGGGGAGCTGTTTTTT. It yields the protein CASTTPGGGTGELFF. Variable domain in full (rest from reference TRBV19 and TRBJ2-2): DGGITQSPKYLFRKEGQNVTLSCEQNLNHDAMYWYRQDPGQGLRLIYYSQIVNDFQKGDIAEGYSVSREKKESFPLTVTSAQKNPTAFYLCASTTPGGGTGELFFGEGSRLTVL.

The DNA of the CDR3 is TGCGCCAGCAGCCAAGAGTACGGAGCGCCAGGGAGGACCGGGGAGCTGTTTTTT. Its protein is CASSQEYGAPGRTGELFF. The chain combines TRBV4-1 with TRBJ2-2; a weak D match, TRBD2 (6 bases). The CDR3 is made up of 18 amino acids. Trimming pared 0 bases from V and 5 bases from J, leaving 19 bases between. The germline V gene encodes CDR1 MGHRA and CDR2 YSYEKL.

The rearrangement uses TRBV5-8 and TRBJ2-1, with D possibly being TRBD1 (5 bases). The V end was cut by 4 bases, the J end by 2 bases, with 16 bases between. The CDR3 is made up of 16 amino acids. Germline lookup yields CDR1 SGHTS and CDR2 YDEGEE. The CDR3 DNA is TGTGCCAGCAGCGATGTGACAGTTTCGGCCTACAATGAGCAGTTCTTC. Its protein is CASSDVTVSAYNEQFF.

The V and J genes are TRBV5-6 and TRBJ2-1; 11 bases align to TRBD2. CDR3 length equals 16 residues. J lost 6 bases, V lost 5 bases, and 10 bases had no gene match. CDR1 SGHDT and CDR2 YYEEEE come from the germline V gene. CDR3 region: CASSPLAGGPGNEQFF. The DNA for the CDR3 is TGTGCCAGCAGTCCGCTAGCGGGGGGCCCGGGCAATGAGCAGTTCTTC.

This chain joins TRBV19 and TRBJ1-3; tentative D call: TRBD1 (6 bases). Germline CDR1 reads LNHDA; CDR2 reads SQIVND (reference sequence). Between the trimmed V and J ends, which lost 1 base and 0 bases, there was a span of 10 bases. This CDR3 has 16 amino acids. CDR3: CASSIVGGSSGNTIYF. In nucleotides, the CDR3 is TGTGCCAGTAGTATAGTAGGGGGGAGCTCTGGAAACACCATATATTTT. Full variable domain (remainder filled in from reference TRBV19 and TRBJ1-3): DGGITQSPKYLFRKEGQNVTLSCEQNLNHDAMYWYRQDPGQGLRLIYYSQIVNDFQKGDIAEGYSVSREKKESFPLTVTSAQKNPTAFYLCASSIVGGSSGNTIYFGEGSWLTVV.

This clone was recorded once. This rearrangement joins TRBV19 to TRBJ2-1; TRBD2 matches 8 bases. V was pared by 1 base and J by 8 bases, with 10 bases of the junction left unmatched. The germline V gene encodes CDR1 LNHDA and CDR2 SQIVND (reference sequence). This CDR3 has 16 residues. DNA of the CDR3: TGTGCCAGTAGTATAGCTGCGGGGGGCTTGGGGTATGAGCAGTTCTTC. Amino acids: CASSIAAGGLGYEQFF.

V is TRBV30 and J is TRBJ1-1; TRBD1 might be the D (5 bases). Germline V gives CDR1 GTSNPN, CDR2 SVGIG (reference sequence). V lost 3 bases and J lost 0, with 20 bases in between. CDR3 length: 17 residues. The chain's CDR3 is CAWRRRTLPLLNTEAFF. The CDR3 nucleotides are TGTGCCTGGAGGAGAAGGACACTGCCTTTATTGAACACTGAAGCTTTCTTT. The variable domain in full, with the rest retrieved from reference TRBV30 and TRBJ1-1, is SQTIHQWPATLVQPVGSPLSLECTVEGTSNPNLYWYRQAAGRGLQLLFYSVGIGQISSEVPQNLSASRPQDRQFILSSKKLLLSDSGFYLCAWRRRTLPLLNTEAFFGQGTRLTVV.